This T cell receptor beta chain is from a study of T cell repertoires in cytomegalovirus infection. Study background: HLA-B-restricted CMV epitopes that are well studied were used alongside recently identified HLA-C-restricted ones.

V was clipped by 1 base and J by 8 bases; unmatched bases: 6. The CDR3 runs 16 residues. The germline V gene encodes CDR1 SGHVS and CDR2 FQNEAQ. At least ten counts were recorded for this clonotype. Antigen unknown. Study-wide results and caveats: CMV-specific TCR beta clonotypes restricted by HLA-C were the ones dominating the ex vivo response. Using cumulative public TCR beta family frequency, the authors identified those who carried CMV together with the relevant HLA.

TCRdb recomputed calls from the reads with MiXCR, one row per CDR3 protein. This table has about 900,000 distinct CDR3 sequences, 30% to 40% appearing once. The V gene is TRBV7-8, the J gene TRBJ2-1; 12 bases are shared with TRBD2. This sample comprised cultured CD8+ T cells from PBMCs, obtained from culture after CMV antigen stimulation. The TCR originated in a human donor in good health (CMV status not recorded). Some clones in this sample may be carry-over from other donors' samples. The DNA for the CDR3 is TGTGCCAGCAGCTTAGATTCTCTAGCGGGAGGGGATGAGCAGTTCTTC. Its translation: CASSLDSLAGGDEQFF.